These 13 T cell receptor beta chains came from one sample sequenced in a study of T cell responses to AZD1222 COVID-19 vaccine. Clones were sequenced by immunoSEQ multiplex PCR, and TCRdb holds only the in-frame ones, with some missing. This table has around 140,000 clones, roughly nine tenths appearing once. Here the sequenced sample was peripheral blood, taken 28 days after the second AZD1222 dose. The receptors derive from an adult who received the AZD1222 COVID-19 vaccine.

The chain links TRBV19 to TRBJ1-5; D uncertain. Trimming took 9 bases from V and 0 from J, leaving 6 bases between them. CDR1 is LNHDA, CDR2 SQIVND, per germline (reference sequence). This CDR3 region has 12 residues. The CDR3 DNA follows: TGTGCCAGGCGGTGTAGCAATCAGCCCCAGCATTTT. This encodes CARRCSNQPQHF.

This chain uses TRBV6-5 with TRBJ1-1; the D is unclear. The CDR3 runs 15 residues. Deletions cut 2 bases from V and 3 bases from J, with 13 bases between. Germline V gene data show CDR1 as MNHEY and CDR2 as SVGAGI. CDR3 in amino acids: CASSYGAGADTEAFF. CDR3 nucleotides: TGTGCCAGCAGTTACGGTGCGGGCGCGGACACTGAAGCTTTCTTT.

The J gene is TRBJ1-2, the V gene TRBV25-1; TRBD1 is a possible D gene (6 bases). This CDR3 spans 16 amino acids. Germline V gene data show CDR1 as MGHDK and CDR2 as SYGVNS. V was trimmed by 1 base and J by 6 bases, leaving 18 bases between them. In DNA form, the CDR3 reads TGTGCCAGCAGTGAATTAGATGGAGGGGACAAGGATGGCTACACCTTC. Protein: CASSELDGGDKDGYTF.

This chain's CDR3 is CASSQSRGQGASYGYTF. CDR3 in DNA: TGTGCCAGCAGCCAATCTAGAGGACAGGGGGCCAGCTATGGCTACACCTTC. The V call is TRBV16, the J call TRBJ1-2, with 11 bases identical to TRBD1. The CDR3 is 17 amino acids. Germline V gene sequence: CDR1 KGHSY, CDR2 FQNENV. Unmatched junction bases numbered 7, after V lost 0 bases and J lost 4 bases.

This clone was observed a few times. The chain recombines TRBV2 with TRBJ2-2; perhaps TRBD2 as D (6 bases). Germline-derived CDR1 and CDR2 are SNHLY and FYNNEI. There are 15 residues in the CDR3. The V end lost 6 bases, the J end lost 2 bases, and 13 bases lay between the germline ends. As DNA, the CDR3 is TGTGCCAGCAGCGGCGGGACGGTAAACACCGGGGAGCTGTTTTTT. Its protein product is CASSGGTVNTGELFF.

J is TRBJ1-2 and V is TRBV4-1, with D uncertain. This CDR3 comprises 15 residues. The germline V and J ends were trimmed by 0 bases and 5 bases, with 13 bases remaining between them. Per the germline V gene, CDR1 is MGHRA and CDR2 is YSYEKL. The CDR3 loop is CASSQDRDLSYGYTF. CDR3 nucleotides: TGCGCCAGCAGCCAAGACCGAGATTTGTCATATGGCTACACCTTC.

This sequence joins TRBV21-1 and TRBJ2-7; the table calls TRBD1, which could not be checked here. TRBV21-1 is a recognized pseudogene. CDR3 length equals 16 residues. In DNA, the CDR3 is TGTGCCAGCAGCAAGATCCTCCGGGACAACTCCTACGAGCAGTACTTC. Translated: CASSKILRDNSYEQYF.

This clone appeared many times. V usage is TRBV5-6 and J usage is TRBJ2-7; the D is unclear. Trimming took 4 bases from V and 3 from J, leaving 14 bases between them. Germline CDR1 reads SGHDT; CDR2 reads YYEEEE. This CDR3 contains 14 residues. Written as DNA, the CDR3 is TGTGCCAGCAGCATAAGGTCTAGAGGCTACGAGCAGTACTTC. Translating gives CASSIRSRGYEQYF.

The chain joins TRBV9 to TRBJ2-5; 8 nucleotides match TRBD2. The CDR3 totals 14 residues. V lost 2 bases, J lost 7 bases, and 7 bases stayed unmatched. Germline assignment: CDR1 SGDLS and CDR2 YYNGEE. CDR3 DNA sequence: TGTGCCAGCAGCGTTAGCGGGGACTCGGGGACCCAGTACTTC. This codes for CASSVSGDSGTQYF.

This rearrangement joins TRBV24-1 to TRBJ1-2, with 7 nucleotides matching TRBD1. CDR1 is KGHDR and CDR2 is SFDVKD in the germline V gene. The CDR3 runs 15 residues. V lost 3 bases and J lost 6; bases outside the gene matches: 9. CDR3: CATSDPGQDLDGYTF. The CDR3 DNA reads as TGTGCCACCAGTGATCCCGGACAGGATTTGGATGGCTACACCTTC.

V is TRBV6-2 or TRBV6-3 and J is TRBJ2-3; the D gene is possibly TRBD2 (6 bases). V lost 4 bases to trimming and J lost 3 bases, with 11 bases between them. This CDR3 contains 14 residues. CDR1 is MNHEY, CDR2 SVGEGT, per germline. The CDR3: CASSFPGGTDTQYF. CDR3 nucleotides: TGTGCCAGCAGTTTTCCCGGGGGAACAGATACGCAGTATTTT.

The chain combines TRBV14 with TRBJ1-1, with a weak D call TRBD1 (5 bases). Trimming removed 0 bases from V and 8 bases from J, with 16 bases in between. Germline loops: CDR1 SGHDN, CDR2 FVKESK. The CDR3 sequence is 15 residues long. The CDR3, as DNA: TGTGCCAGCAGCCAAGATCTTGGGGGGTCATCGGAAGCTTTCTTT. Its protein product is CASSQDLGGSSEAFF.

J is TRBJ1-2 and V is TRBV30; TRBD1 aligns across 7 bases. CDR1 is GTSNPN and CDR2 is SVGIG in the germline V gene (reference sequence). CDR3 length equals 17 residues. Germline trimming cut 3 bases from V and 5 bases from J; bases unmatched to any gene: 18. The CDR3 spells CAWSRKTGTAGPYGYTF. As DNA, the CDR3 is TGTGCCTGGAGCAGAAAGACAGGGACGGCGGGTCCTTATGGCTACACCTTC.